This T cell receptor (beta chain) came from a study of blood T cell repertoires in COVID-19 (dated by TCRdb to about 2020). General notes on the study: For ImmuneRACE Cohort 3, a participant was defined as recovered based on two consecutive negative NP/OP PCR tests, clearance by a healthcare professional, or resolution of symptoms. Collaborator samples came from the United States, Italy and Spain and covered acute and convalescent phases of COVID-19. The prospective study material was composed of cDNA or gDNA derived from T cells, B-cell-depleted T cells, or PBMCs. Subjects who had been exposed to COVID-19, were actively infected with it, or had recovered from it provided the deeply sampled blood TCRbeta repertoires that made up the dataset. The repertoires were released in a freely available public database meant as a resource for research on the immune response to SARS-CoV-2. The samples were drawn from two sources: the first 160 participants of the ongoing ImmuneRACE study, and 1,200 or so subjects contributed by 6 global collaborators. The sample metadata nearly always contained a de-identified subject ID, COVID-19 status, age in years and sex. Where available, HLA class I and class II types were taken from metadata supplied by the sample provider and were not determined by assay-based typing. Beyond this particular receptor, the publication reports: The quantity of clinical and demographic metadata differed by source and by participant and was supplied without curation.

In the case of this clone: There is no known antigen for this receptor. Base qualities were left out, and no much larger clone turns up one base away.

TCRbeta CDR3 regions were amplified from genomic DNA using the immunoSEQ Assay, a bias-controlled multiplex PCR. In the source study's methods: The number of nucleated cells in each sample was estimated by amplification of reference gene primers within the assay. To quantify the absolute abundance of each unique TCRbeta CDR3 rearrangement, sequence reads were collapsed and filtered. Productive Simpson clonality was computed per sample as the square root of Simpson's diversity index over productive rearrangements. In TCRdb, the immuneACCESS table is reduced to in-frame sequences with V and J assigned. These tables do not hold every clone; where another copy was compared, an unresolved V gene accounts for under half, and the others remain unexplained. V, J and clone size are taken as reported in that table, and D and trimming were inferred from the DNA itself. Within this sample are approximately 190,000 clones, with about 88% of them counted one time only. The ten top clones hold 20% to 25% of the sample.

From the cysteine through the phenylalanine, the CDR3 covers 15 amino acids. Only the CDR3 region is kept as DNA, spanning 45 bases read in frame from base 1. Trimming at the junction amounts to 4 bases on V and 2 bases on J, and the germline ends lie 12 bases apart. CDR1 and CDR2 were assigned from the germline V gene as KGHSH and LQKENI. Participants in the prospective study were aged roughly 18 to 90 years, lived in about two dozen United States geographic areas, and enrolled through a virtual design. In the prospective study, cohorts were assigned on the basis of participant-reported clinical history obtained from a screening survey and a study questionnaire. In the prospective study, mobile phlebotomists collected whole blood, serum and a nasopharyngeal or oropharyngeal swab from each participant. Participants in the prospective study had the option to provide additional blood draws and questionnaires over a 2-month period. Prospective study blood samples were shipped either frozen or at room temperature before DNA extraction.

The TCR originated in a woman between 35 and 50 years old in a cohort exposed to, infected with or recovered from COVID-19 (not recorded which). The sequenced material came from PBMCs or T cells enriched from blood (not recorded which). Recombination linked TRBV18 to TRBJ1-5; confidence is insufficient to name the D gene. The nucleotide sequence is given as TGTGCCAGCTCACTAGAGGGATGGCGCAATCAGCCCCAGCATTTT. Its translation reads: CASSLEGWRNQPQHF.